The 16 T cell receptor beta chains given below trace back to one sample, sequenced in a study of blood T cell repertoires in COVID-19. Method: immunoSEQ multiplex PCR; TCRdb's copy keeps in-frame clones and lacks some. Found here are roughly 15,000 clones, 85% to 90% of them singletons; the top ten hold approximately 34%. Specimen: peripheral blood. These receptors were taken from a woman older than 75 with COVID-19, enrolled during active disease.

V and J are TRBV9 and TRBJ1-5; no clear D gene. Trimming cost V 0 bases and J 4 bases, with 5 bases left between them. CDR1 and CDR2 from the germline V gene are SGDLS and YYNGEE. The CDR3 contains 13 residues. CDR3 region: CASSVGPNQPQHF. The CDR3 nucleotides are TGTGCCAGCAGCGTAGGGCCAAATCAGCCCCAGCATTTT.

The table lists this clone with a few counts. The chain uses TRBV18 and TRBJ1-2; 8 bases match TRBD1. The CDR3 spans 15 residues. V was clipped by 0 bases and J by 4 bases; unmatched bases: 4. The V gene's germline CDR1 is KGHSH and CDR2 LQKENI. CDR3 amino acids: CASSPPGTGPYGYTF. DNA for the CDR3: TGTGCCAGCTCACCACCCGGGACAGGCCCCTATGGCTACACCTTC.

The chain combines TRBV7-3 with TRBJ2-3; no clear D. V was pared by 5 bases and J by 3 bases, with 12 bases between. CDR3 length: 14 amino acids. The germline CDR1 and CDR2 sequences are SGHTA and FQGTGA. The CDR3 nucleotides read TGTGCCAGCAGCCTTACGGGTAGTACAGATACGCAGTATTTT. The encoded protein is CASSLTGSTDTQYF.

V usage is TRBV3-1 (or the pseudogene TRBV3-2) and J usage is TRBJ1-2, with D possibly TRBD1 on 6 matching bases. Trimming pared 3 bases from V and 8 bases from J, leaving 16 bases between. The CDR3 loop spans 14 amino acids. Germline loops: CDR1 LGHDT, CDR2 YNNKEL (reference sequence). The CDR3 loop is CASSQTTGSHGYTF. Here the CDR3 DNA reads TGTGCCAGCAGCCAGACTACAGGGTCCCACGGCTACACCTTC.

This chain joins TRBV7-2 and TRBJ2-2, with TRBD2 identical over 11 bases. The CDR3 contains 15 residues. CDR1 and CDR2 (germline): SGHTA, FQGNSA. V lost 3 bases and J lost 6; bases outside the gene matches: 3. CDR3 bases: TGTGCCAGCAGCTTTAGCGGGAGGGCCGCCGGGGAGCTGTTTTTT. It codes for CASSFSGRAAGELFF.

The V gene is TRBV19, the J gene TRBJ2-2; D not resolved. The length of the CDR3 is 16 residues. The V and J ends lost 3 bases and 6 bases respectively, with 17 bases between them. The germline gives CDR1 LNHDA, CDR2 SQIVND (reference sequence). The CDR3 protein is CASSISSYSAPGELFF. In DNA form, the CDR3 reads TGTGCCAGTAGTATTTCATCGTACAGTGCCCCCGGGGAGCTGTTTTTT.

The genes are TRBV7-9 and TRBJ1-2; 10 positions agree with TRBD1. The germline V gene encodes CDR1 SEHNR and CDR2 FQNEAQ (reference sequence). The V and J ends lost 5 bases and 4 bases, in that order; junction bases with no gene match: 10. This CDR3 is built from 16 residues. CDR3 sequence (DNA): TGTGCCAGCAGCCCCGGGACAGGGGCTACCGTCTATGGCTACACCTTC. This translates into CASSPGTGATVYGYTF.

The J gene is TRBJ1-1, the V gene TRBV7-9, with D possibly TRBD1 on 6 matching bases. Germline V gene lookup returns CDR1 SEHNR and CDR2 FQNEAQ (reference sequence). This CDR3 has 12 amino acids. The V gene lost 0 bases and the J gene lost 10 bases, with 9 bases spanning the gap. This CDR3 is CASSLAGDTAFF. The CDR3 region has the DNA TGTGCCAGCAGCTTAGCGGGGGACACAGCTTTCTTT. The variable domain in full, completed from reference TRBV7-9 and TRBJ1-1, reads DTGVSQNPRHKITKRGQNVTFRCDPISEHNRLYWYRQTLGQGPEFLTYFQNEAQLEKSRLLSDRFSAERPKGSFSTLEIQRTEQGDSAMYLCASSLAGDTAFFGQGTRLTVV.

The chain links TRBV5-1 to TRBJ1-4; 10 positions match TRBD1. J was trimmed by 8 bases and V by 0 bases; bases with no gene match: 4. In germline, CDR1 is SGHRS, CDR2 YFSETQ. This CDR3 contains 15 residues. The CDR3 nucleotides are TGCGCCAGCAGCTTGGAAGGGACAGGGGAGGAAAAACTGTTTTTT. This encodes CASSLEGTGEEKLFF.

The chain joins TRBV5-4 to TRBJ2-3; D possibly corresponds to TRBD2 (6 bases). The CDR3 covers 15 residues. Deletions cut 1 base from V and 5 bases from J, with 14 bases between. Germline CDR1 and CDR2: SGHNT and YYREEE (reference sequence). In DNA form, the CDR3 reads TGTGCCAGCAGCTTGATCTTAGGGGAGGTAGATACGCAGTATTTT. Its protein product is CASSLILGEVDTQYF.

V and J are TRBV11-3 and TRBJ2-3; tentatively, D is TRBD2 (6 bases). CDR1 SGHNT and CDR2 YENEEA come from the germline V gene. The CDR3 consists of 16 residues. The V end was cut by 1 base, the J end by 0 bases, with 11 bases between. The CDR3 region is CASSLGRDSSTDTQYF. CDR3 nucleotide sequence: TGTGCCAGCAGCTTAGGCCGGGACTCAAGCACAGATACGCAGTATTTT. The full variable domain, with the rest looked up from reference TRBV11-3 and TRBJ2-3, is EAGVVQSPRYKIIEKKQPVAFWCNPISGHNTLYWYLQNLGQGPELLIRYENEEAVDDSQLPKDRFSAERLKGVDSTLKIQPAELGDSAVYLCASSLGRDSSTDTQYFGPGTRLTVL.

The chain joins TRBV5-1 to TRBJ2-3, with 8 bases aligning to TRBD2. The V and J ends lost 0 bases and 0 bases, in that order; junction bases with no gene match: 3. CDR1 SGHRS and CDR2 YFSETQ come from the germline V gene. The CDR3 spans 16 residues. The CDR3 loop reads CASSLAGLASTDTQYF. The CDR3 coding sequence is TGCGCCAGCAGCTTGGCCGGACTAGCTAGCACAGATACGCAGTATTTT.

CDR3: CASILLAGGREQYF. For the CDR3, the DNA is TGTGCCAGCATTCTACTAGCGGGGGGGCGCGAGCAGTACTTC. The rearrangement joins TRBV2 to TRBJ2-7; 13 bases fit TRBD2. There are 14 residues in the CDR3. CDR1 and CDR2 (germline): SNHLY, FYNNEI. V shed 7 bases, J shed 6 bases, and the junction held 6 bases outside the gene matches.

The V call is TRBV6-5, the J call TRBJ1-2, with a weak D call TRBD1 (5 bases). Germline CDR1 reads MNHEY; CDR2 reads SVGAGI. V was cut by 2 bases and J by 3 bases, with 10 bases left in between. CDR3 length: 14 residues. CDR3 coding DNA: TGTGCCAGCAGTTACGGCGGGACCGACTATGGCTACACCTTC. Its translation is CASSYGGTDYGYTF.

This clone is medium-sized (0.01 to 0.1%) within its sample. This sequence joins TRBV3-1 (or the pseudogene TRBV3-2) and TRBJ2-7, with 7 nucleotides matching TRBD1. The length of the CDR3 is 13 residues. Germline CDR1 LGHDT, CDR2 YNNKEL (reference sequence). V lost 4 bases to trimming and J lost 3 bases; unmatched junction nucleotides: 3. DNA for the CDR3: TGTGCCAGCAGCCCGACAGGGTTCTACGAGCAGTACTTC. Amino acids: CASSPTGFYEQYF.

The chain has TRBV10-3 and TRBJ2-3, with a possible D match to TRBD1 (5 bases). CDR3 length: 16 residues. Germline CDR1 ENHRY, CDR2 SYGVKD. With 10 bases removed from V and 4 bases from J, the gap between germline ends came to 24 bases. The CDR3 is CATKQSAGITADTQYF. CDR3 coding DNA: TGTGCCACCAAGCAAAGTGCAGGGATAACCGCAGATACGCAGTATTTT.